Presented here are 25 T cell receptor beta chains from one specimen sequenced in a study of CD4 T cells in relation to SARS-CoV-2 and coronaviruses. The antigens these receptors bind are not known. Before the COVID-19 pandemic, during about 2010-2019, CD4+ T cells were taken from unexposed donors. After more than eight days of culture, CD4+ T cells were isolated. The protocol was immunoSEQ multiplex PCR, while the TCRdb copy is restricted to in-frame clones and leaves out a portion. The data contain 20,000 to 25,000 clones, 74% of them singletons. Sequencing input: CD4+ T cells from PBMCs, cultured in vitro. The receptors derive from a human donor in good health.

The J gene is TRBJ1-5, the V gene TRBV2; tentatively, D is TRBD1 (6 bases). CDR1 SNHLY and CDR2 FYNNEI come from the germline V gene. The germline V and J ends were trimmed by 6 bases and 0 bases, with 12 bases remaining between them. This CDR3 spans 15 amino acids. The CDR3 loop reads CASRGTGNSNQPQHF. The CDR3 DNA is TGTGCCAGCAGAGGTACAGGGAATAGCAATCAGCCCCAGCATTTT.

The genes are TRBV30 and TRBJ1-4; D possibly corresponds to TRBD1 (6 bases). The germline V gene has CDR1 GTSNPN and CDR2 SVGIG (reference sequence). With 2 bases removed from V and 0 bases from J, the gap between germline ends came to 7 bases. CDR3 length equals 14 residues. This CDR3 reads CAWSRGATNEKLFF. DNA for the CDR3: TGTGCCTGGAGTAGGGGGGCAACTAATGAAAAACTGTTTTTT.

This clone was found a few times. The rearrangement uses TRBV12-3 or TRBV12-4 and TRBJ2-6, with D perhaps matching TRBD2 (6 bases). Trimming left V 7 bases short and J 19 bases short, with 20 bases between. This CDR3 comprises 12 residues. DNA of the CDR3: TGTGCCAGCAATTCCCTCCCGGGACTGGTAACTTTC. It yields the protein CASNSLPGLVTF.

This clone appeared once. The chain employs TRBV15 and TRBJ2-2; D unresolved. V gave up 3 bases and J gave up 3 bases, with 8 bases separating them. CDR1 is LNHNV and CDR2 is YYDKDF in the germline V gene (reference sequence). The CDR3 runs 14 residues. CDR3 sequence (DNA): TGTGCCACCAGCAGGGGCCAATACACCGGGGAGCTGTTTTTT. It yields the protein CATSRGQYTGELFF.

The V and J genes are TRBV5-5 and TRBJ2-5; a weak D match, TRBD1 (6 bases). V lost 4 bases and J 5 bases, leaving 21 bases between the germline ends. The CDR3 length is 16 residues. Germline CDR1 and CDR2: SGHKS and YYEKEE (reference sequence). CDR3 protein: CASSPSGDNRGETQYF. DNA of the CDR3: TGTGCCAGCAGCCCGTCCGGGGACAATCGGGGCGAGACCCAGTACTTC.

The gene calls are TRBV9 and TRBJ2-5; 9 positions match TRBD1. The CDR3 has 15 amino acids. With 3 bases clipped from V and 5 bases from J, the junction kept 8 bases outside the gene matches. CDR1 and CDR2 (germline): SGDLS, YYNGEE. CDR3 protein: CASSATGGAGETQYF. In DNA, the CDR3 is TGTGCCAGCAGCGCTACAGGGGGCGCGGGGGAGACCCAGTACTTC.

The rearrangement joins TRBV19 to TRBJ1-5; D gene uncertain. In germline, CDR1 is LNHDA, CDR2 SQIVND (reference sequence). Deletions cut 7 bases from V and 4 bases from J, with 14 bases between. This CDR3 comprises 14 residues. The CDR3 DNA follows: TGTGCCAGTAACACCGGACGGGAAAATCAGCCCCAGCATTTT. Translation: CASNTGRENQPQHF.

This clone is deemed medium-sized (0.01 to 0.1%). This chain uses TRBV2 with TRBJ2-3; no reliable D call. Germline loops: CDR1 SNHLY, CDR2 FYNNEI. The CDR3 is 12 amino acids. The germline V and J ends were trimmed by 4 bases and 1 base, with 3 bases remaining between them. In DNA form, the CDR3 reads TGTGCCAGCAGTGGGGGCACAGATACGCAGTATTTT. The encoded protein is CASSGGTDTQYF.

J is TRBJ1-2 and V is TRBV7-2; 7 positions agree with TRBD1. Trimming at V came to 5 bases and at J to 3 bases, leaving 9 bases not matched to a gene. The germline V gene has CDR1 SGHTA and CDR2 FQGNSA. This CDR3 region has 15 residues. The DNA for the CDR3 is TGTGCCAGCAGCACGAGACAGGGACTTTACTATGGCTACACCTTC. It encodes CASSTRQGLYYGYTF.

This clone was seen just once. The V gene is TRBV19, the J gene TRBJ1-1; 8 positions match TRBD1. Losses at the gene ends were 6 bases for V and 5 bases for J; bases not matched to a gene: 5. The CDR3 has 13 amino acids. Germline CDR1 LNHDA, CDR2 SQIVND (reference sequence). The CDR3, as DNA: TGTGCCAGTAGCAGGACAGGGCCGACTGAAGCTTTCTTT. Protein product: CASSRTGPTEAFF.

The chain's CDR3 is CASVDFSYNEQFF. CDR3 nucleotides: TGTGCCAGCGTAGATTTCTCCTACAATGAGCAGTTCTTC. This chain connects TRBV28 to TRBJ2-1; no reliable D call. This CDR3 contains 13 residues. The V end was cut by 8 bases, the J end by 0 bases, with 8 bases between. CDR1 is MDHEN and CDR2 is SYDVKM in the germline V gene.

Only one count was recorded for this clone. This rearrangement joins TRBV18 to TRBJ2-1; possibly TRBD1 or TRBD2 for D (6 bases each). The CDR3 sequence is 13 residues long. The V gene's germline CDR1 is KGHSH and CDR2 LQKENI. Trimming left V 1 base short and J 8 bases short, with 9 bases between. CDR3 amino acids: CASSPQGEDEQFF. CDR3 nucleotide sequence: TGTGCCAGCTCACCACAGGGGGAGGATGAGCAGTTCTTC.

The CDR3 protein is CASIPSLGAEAFF. CDR3 nucleotides: TGTGCCAGTATCCCGTCGTTGGGTGCTGAAGCTTTCTTT. This chain uses TRBV6-5 with TRBJ1-1; D ambiguous. The germline V gene has CDR1 MNHEY and CDR2 SVGAGI. The V end was cut by 9 bases, the J end by 6 bases, with 17 bases between. This CDR3 is built from 13 residues.

This clone occurred a few times. The chain carries TRBV5-6 and TRBJ2-7; 9 nucleotides align to TRBD1. Germline V gene sequence: CDR1 SGHDT, CDR2 YYEEEE. The V gene end was trimmed by 4 bases and the J gene end by 3 bases; junction bases not matched to a gene: 11. The CDR3 contains 16 residues. In DNA form, the CDR3 reads TGTGCCAGCAGCCCGGAGCTCCGGGACAGGGACTACGAGCAGTACTTC. Its translation: CASSPELRDRDYEQYF.

The table lists this clone with a few counts. In nucleotides, the CDR3 is TGTGCCAGTAGTATCAGGGGGCTAGGATCCTACGAGCAGTACTTC. Protein product: CASSIRGLGSYEQYF. The chain couples TRBV19 to TRBJ2-7, with 8 bases lining up with TRBD1. This CDR3 has 15 residues. J lost 1 base, V lost 3 bases, and 5 bases had no gene match. From germline, CDR1 is LNHDA and CDR2 SQIVND (reference sequence).

The chain uses TRBV30 and TRBJ2-1; 11 nucleotides agree with TRBD2. V trimming: 3 bases; J trimming: 9 bases; junction bases outside the gene matches: 10. Germline assignment: CDR1 GTSNPN and CDR2 SVGIG (reference sequence). The CDR3 is 15 amino acids. CDR3 loop: CAWRRTSGRPGEQFF. The CDR3 coding sequence is TGTGCCTGGAGGCGGACTAGCGGGCGGCCGGGTGAGCAGTTCTTC.

The chain carries TRBV12-3 or TRBV12-4 and TRBJ2-2, with D hard to call. V was clipped by 3 bases and J by 5 bases, with 7 bases between them. CDR3 size: 13 residues. Here the CDR3 reads CASSFGRTGELFF. The CDR3 bases are TGTGCCAGCAGTTTTGGTAGGACCGGGGAGCTGTTTTTT.

The V and J genes are TRBV3-1 (or the pseudogene TRBV3-2) and TRBJ2-7; no clear D. CDR1 LGHDT and CDR2 YNNKEL come from the germline V gene (reference sequence). The CDR3 totals 13 residues. Trimming stripped 1 base from V and 2 bases from J, with 6 bases between. Written as DNA, the CDR3 is TGTGCCAGCAGCCAAGCAGAAGCCTACGAGCAGTACTTC. Protein: CASSQAEAYEQYF.

The chain joins TRBV14 to TRBJ1-2, with D hard to call. Germline CDR1 reads SGHDN; CDR2 reads FVKESK. CDR3 size: 17 residues. V lost 6 bases and J lost 0, with 20 bases in between. As DNA, the CDR3 is TGTGCCAGCAGGCTTAGGACTGCCGCAGTTCCTAACTATGGCTACACCTTC. This encodes CASRLRTAAVPNYGYTF.

This clone was found once. The chain uses TRBV27 and TRBJ2-7; D is unresolved. Trimming took 0 bases from V and 1 from J, leaving 13 bases between them. The CDR3 runs to 16 residues. Per germline, CDR1 MNHEY and CDR2 SMNVEV (reference sequence). In DNA form, the CDR3 reads TGTGCCAGCAGTTTATCTTGGGTATCCCTATCCTACGAGCAGTACTTC. As protein: CASSLSWVSLSYEQYF.

In its sample, this clone was seen a few times. CDR3 region: CASSFRGTVGQYF. For the CDR3, the DNA is TGTGCCAGCAGTTTCAGGGGGACGGTCGGGCAGTACTTC. The gene calls are TRBV28 and TRBJ2-7, with 7 bases that match TRBD1. CDR1 is MDHEN and CDR2 is SYDVKM in the germline V gene. V gave up 3 bases and J gave up 9 bases; unmatched junction bases: 8. The CDR3 sequence is 13 residues long.

This chain uses TRBV7-2 with TRBJ2-5; 7 nucleotides match TRBD1. CDR3 length: 12 amino acids. Germline loops: CDR1 SGHTA, CDR2 FQGNSA. V was pared by 1 base and J by 11 bases, with 4 bases of the junction left unmatched. CDR3: CASSLETGQQYF. The CDR3 coding sequence is TGTGCCAGCAGCTTAGAGACAGGGCAGCAGTACTTC.

This chain links TRBV20-1 with TRBJ2-7; D possibly corresponds to TRBD2 (5 bases). V was cut by 6 bases and J by 3 bases, with 9 bases left in between. There are 11 residues in the CDR3. CDR1 DFQATT and CDR2 SNEGSKA come from the germline V gene (reference sequence). The chain's CDR3 is CSAGALYEQYF. CDR3 DNA: TGCAGTGCGGGAGCGCTCTACGAGCAGTACTTC.

The chain carries TRBV15 and TRBJ1-1; 10 bases map to TRBD1. This CDR3 contains 15 residues. Germline V gene data show CDR1 as LNHNV and CDR2 as YYDKDF (reference sequence). Trimming took 5 bases from V and 2 from J; bases not matched to a gene: 5. The CDR3 coding sequence is TGTGCCACCAGCCGTCGGACAGGGGGAAACACTGAAGCTTTCTTT. Amino acid sequence: CATSRRTGGNTEAFF.

V is TRBV6-5 and J is TRBJ2-2; TRBD1 might be the D (6 bases). Trimming took off 6 bases at V and 5 bases at J, with 10 bases between the two ends. Germline CDR1 and CDR2: MNHEY and SVGAGI. The CDR3 has 13 residues. CDR3 region: CASRQGFTGELFF. CDR3 DNA sequence: TGTGCCAGCAGACAGGGCTTTACCGGGGAGCTGTTTTTT.